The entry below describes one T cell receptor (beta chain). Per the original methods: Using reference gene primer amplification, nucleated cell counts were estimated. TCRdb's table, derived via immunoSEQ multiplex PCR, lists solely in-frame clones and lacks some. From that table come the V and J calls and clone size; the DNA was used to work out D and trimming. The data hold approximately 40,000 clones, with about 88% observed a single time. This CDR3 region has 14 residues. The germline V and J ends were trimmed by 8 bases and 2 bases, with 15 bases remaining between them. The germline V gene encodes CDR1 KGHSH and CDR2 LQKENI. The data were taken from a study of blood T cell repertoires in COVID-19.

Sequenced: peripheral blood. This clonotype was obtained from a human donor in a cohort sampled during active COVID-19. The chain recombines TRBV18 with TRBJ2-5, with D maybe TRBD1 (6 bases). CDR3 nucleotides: TGTGCCAGCCGTCTGGGGGCGGAGCAAGAGACCCAGTACTTC. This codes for CASRLGAEQETQYF.